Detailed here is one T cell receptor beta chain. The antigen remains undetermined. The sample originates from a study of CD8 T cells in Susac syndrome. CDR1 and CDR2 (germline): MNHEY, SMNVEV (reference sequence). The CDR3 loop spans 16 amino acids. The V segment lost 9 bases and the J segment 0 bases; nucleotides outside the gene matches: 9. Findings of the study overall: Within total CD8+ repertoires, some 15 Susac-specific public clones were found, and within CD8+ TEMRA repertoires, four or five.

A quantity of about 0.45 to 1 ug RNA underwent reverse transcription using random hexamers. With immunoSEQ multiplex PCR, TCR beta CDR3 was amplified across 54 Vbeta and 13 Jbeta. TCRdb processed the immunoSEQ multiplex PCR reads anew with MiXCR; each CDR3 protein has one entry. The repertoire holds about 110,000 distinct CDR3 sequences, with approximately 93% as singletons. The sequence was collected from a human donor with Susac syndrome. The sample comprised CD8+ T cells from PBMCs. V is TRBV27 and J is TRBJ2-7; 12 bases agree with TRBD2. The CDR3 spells CASSTSGGRSSYEQYF. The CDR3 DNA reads TGTGCCAGTTCGACTAGCGGGGGCCGGAGCTCCTACGAGCAGTACTTC.